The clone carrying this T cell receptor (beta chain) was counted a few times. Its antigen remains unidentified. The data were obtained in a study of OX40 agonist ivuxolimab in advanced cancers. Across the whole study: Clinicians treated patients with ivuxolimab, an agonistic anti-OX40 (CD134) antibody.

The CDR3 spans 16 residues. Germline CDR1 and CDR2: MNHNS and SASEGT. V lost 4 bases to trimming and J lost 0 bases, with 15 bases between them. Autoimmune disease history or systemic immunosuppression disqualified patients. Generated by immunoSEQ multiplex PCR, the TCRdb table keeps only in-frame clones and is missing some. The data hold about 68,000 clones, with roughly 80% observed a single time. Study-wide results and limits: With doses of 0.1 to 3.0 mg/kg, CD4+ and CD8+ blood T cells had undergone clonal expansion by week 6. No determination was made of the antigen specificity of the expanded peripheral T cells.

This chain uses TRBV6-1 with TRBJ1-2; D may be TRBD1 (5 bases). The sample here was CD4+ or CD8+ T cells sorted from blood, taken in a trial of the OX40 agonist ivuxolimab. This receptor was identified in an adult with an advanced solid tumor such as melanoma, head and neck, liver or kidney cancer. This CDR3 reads CASSVWDGSSNYGYTF. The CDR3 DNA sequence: TGTGCCAGCAGTGTTTGGGACGGCTCTTCTAACTATGGCTACACCTTC.